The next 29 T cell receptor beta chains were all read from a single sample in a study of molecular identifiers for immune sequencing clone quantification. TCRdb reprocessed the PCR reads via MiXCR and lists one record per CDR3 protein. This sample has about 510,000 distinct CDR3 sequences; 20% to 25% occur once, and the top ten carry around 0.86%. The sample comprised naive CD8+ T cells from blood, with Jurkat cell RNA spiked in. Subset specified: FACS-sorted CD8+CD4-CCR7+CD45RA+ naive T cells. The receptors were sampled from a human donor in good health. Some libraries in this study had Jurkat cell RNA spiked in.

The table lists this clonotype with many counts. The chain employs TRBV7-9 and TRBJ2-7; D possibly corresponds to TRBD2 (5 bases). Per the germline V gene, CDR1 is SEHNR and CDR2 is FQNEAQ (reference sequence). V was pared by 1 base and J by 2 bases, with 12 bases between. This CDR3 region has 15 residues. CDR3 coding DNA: TGTGCCAGCAGCTTAGGTCGAGACTATACCTACGAGCAGTACTTC. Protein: CASSLGRDYTYEQYF.

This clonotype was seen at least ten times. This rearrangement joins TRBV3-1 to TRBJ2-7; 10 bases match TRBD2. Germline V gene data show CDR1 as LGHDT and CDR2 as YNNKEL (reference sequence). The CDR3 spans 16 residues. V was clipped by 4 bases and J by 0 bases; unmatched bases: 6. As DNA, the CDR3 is TGTGCCAGCAGCCCCCGGACTAGCGGACCCTCCTACGAGCAGTACTTC. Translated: CASSPRTSGPSYEQYF.

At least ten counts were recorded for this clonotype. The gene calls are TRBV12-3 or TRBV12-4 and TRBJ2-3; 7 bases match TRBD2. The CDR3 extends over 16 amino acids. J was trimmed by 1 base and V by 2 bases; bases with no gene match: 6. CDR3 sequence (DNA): TGTGCCAGCAGTTTATGGTCCAGCGGGGGCACAGATACGCAGTATTTT. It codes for CASSLWSSGGTDTQYF.

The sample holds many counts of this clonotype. The CDR3 DNA reads as TGCAGTGCTAGAGACCCAGGGGGAAGGGACTACGAGCAGTACTTC. Translating it yields CSARDPGGRDYEQYF. This chain connects TRBV20-1 to TRBJ2-7; TRBD1 aligns across 7 bases. CDR3 length: 15 residues. V lost 0 bases to trimming and J lost 3 bases; unmatched junction nucleotides: 8. Germline V CDR1 and CDR2: DFQATT, SNEGSKA (reference sequence).

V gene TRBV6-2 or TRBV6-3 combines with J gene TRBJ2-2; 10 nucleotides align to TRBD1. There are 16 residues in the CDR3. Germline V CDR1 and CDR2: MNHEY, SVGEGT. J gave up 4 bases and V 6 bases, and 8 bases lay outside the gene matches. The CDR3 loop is CASSMWGTGVTGELFF. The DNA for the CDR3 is TGTGCCAGCAGCATGTGGGGGACAGGGGTCACCGGGGAGCTGTTTTTT.

This chain's CDR3 is CASSSRLAPQQETQYF. CDR3 DNA sequence: TGTGCCAGCAGTTCGAGACTAGCACCCCAACAAGAGACCCAGTACTTC. The rearrangement uses TRBV12-3 or TRBV12-4 and TRBJ2-5; 7 bases are shared with TRBD2. The V and J ends lost 4 bases and 2 bases, in that order; junction bases with no gene match: 10. This CDR3 is built from 16 residues.

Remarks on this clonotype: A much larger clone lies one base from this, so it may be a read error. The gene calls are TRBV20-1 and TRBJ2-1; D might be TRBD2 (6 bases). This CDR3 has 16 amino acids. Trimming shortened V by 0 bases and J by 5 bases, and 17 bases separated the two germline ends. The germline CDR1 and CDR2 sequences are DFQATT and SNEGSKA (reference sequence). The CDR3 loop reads CSAREYSGDAHNEQFF. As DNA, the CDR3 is TGCAGTGCTAGAGAGTATTCGGGGGATGCCCACAATGAGCAGTTCTTC.

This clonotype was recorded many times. Written as DNA, the CDR3 is TGTGCCAGTCCTGTCCTGGACAGCAGAGGCACAGATACGCAGTATTTT. Its protein is CASPVLDSRGTDTQYF. The chain couples TRBV12-3 or TRBV12-4 to TRBJ2-3; D is possibly TRBD1 (6 bases). Trimming removed 9 bases at V and 1 base at J, with 20 bases between. CDR3 size: 16 residues.

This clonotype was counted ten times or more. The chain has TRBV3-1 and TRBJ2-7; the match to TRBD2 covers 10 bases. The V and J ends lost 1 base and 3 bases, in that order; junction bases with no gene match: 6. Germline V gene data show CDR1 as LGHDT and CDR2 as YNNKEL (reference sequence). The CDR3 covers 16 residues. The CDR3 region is CASSQGVGTSVYEQYF. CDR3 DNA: TGTGCCAGCAGCCAAGGGGTCGGGACTAGCGTCTACGAGCAGTACTTC.

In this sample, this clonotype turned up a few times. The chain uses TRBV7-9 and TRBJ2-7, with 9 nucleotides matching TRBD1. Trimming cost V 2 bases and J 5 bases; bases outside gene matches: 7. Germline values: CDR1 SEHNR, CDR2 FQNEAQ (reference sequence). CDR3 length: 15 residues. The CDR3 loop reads CASSLTGTGINEQYF. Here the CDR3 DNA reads TGTGCCAGCAGCTTAACCGGGACAGGGATCAACGAGCAGTACTTC.

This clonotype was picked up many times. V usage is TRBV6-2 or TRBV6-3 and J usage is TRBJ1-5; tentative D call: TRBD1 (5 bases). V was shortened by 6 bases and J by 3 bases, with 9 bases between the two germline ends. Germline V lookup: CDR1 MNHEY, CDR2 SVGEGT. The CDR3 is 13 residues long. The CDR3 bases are TGTGCCAGCAGCGACAGCCTCAATCAGCCCCAGCATTTT. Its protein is CASSDSLNQPQHF.

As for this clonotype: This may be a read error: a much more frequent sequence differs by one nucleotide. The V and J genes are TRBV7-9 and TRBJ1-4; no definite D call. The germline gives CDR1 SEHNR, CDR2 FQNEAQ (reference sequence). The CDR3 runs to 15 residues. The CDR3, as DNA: TGTGCCGGCAGCAAAGGTACAGACGAGCTTGAAAAACTGTTTTTT. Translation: CAGSKGTDELEKLFF. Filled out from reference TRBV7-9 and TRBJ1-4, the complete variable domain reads DTGVSQNPRHKITKRGQNVTFRCDPISEHNRLYWYRQTLGQGPEFLTYFQNEAQLEKSRLLSDRFSAERPKGSFSTLEIQRTEQGDSAMYLCAGSKGTDELEKLFFGSGTQLSVL.

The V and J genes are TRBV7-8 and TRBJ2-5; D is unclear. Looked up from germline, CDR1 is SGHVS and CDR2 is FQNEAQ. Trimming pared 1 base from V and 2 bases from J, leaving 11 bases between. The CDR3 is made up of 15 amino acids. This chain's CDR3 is CASSLEDQIQETQYF. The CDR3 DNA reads TGTGCCAGCAGCTTAGAGGACCAGATTCAAGAGACCCAGTACTTC.

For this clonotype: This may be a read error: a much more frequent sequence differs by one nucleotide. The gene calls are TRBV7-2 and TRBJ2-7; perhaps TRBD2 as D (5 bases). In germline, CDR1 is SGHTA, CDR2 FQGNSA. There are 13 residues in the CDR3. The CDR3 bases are TGTGCCAGCAGCTTGGGTTGGACTTTCGAGCAGTGCTTC. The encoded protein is CASSLGWTFEQCF.

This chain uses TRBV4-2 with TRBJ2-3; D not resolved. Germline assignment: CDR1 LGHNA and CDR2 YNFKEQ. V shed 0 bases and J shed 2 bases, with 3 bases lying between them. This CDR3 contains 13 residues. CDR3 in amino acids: CASSQDTTDTQYF. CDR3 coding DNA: TGTGCCAGCAGCCAAGACACCACAGATACGCAGTATTTT.

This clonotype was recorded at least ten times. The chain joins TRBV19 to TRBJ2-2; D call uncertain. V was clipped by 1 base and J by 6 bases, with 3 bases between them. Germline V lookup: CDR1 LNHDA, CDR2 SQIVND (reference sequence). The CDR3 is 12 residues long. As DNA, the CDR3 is TGTGCCAGTAGTATAGTCGCCGGGGAGCTGTTTTTT. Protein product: CASSIVAGELFF. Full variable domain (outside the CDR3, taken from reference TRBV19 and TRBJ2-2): DGGITQSPKYLFRKEGQNVTLSCEQNLNHDAMYWYRQDPGQGLRLIYYSQIVNDFQKGDIAEGYSVSREKKESFPLTVTSAQKNPTAFYLCASSIVAGELFFGEGSRLTVL.

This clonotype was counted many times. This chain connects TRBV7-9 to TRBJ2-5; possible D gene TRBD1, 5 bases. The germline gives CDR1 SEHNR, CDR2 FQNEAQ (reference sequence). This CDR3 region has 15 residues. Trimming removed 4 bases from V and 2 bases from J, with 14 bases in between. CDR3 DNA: TGTGCCAGCAGCTCTAACCACAGGACACAAGAGACCCAGTACTTC. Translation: CASSSNHRTQETQYF. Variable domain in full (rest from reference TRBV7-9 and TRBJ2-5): DTGVSQNPRHKITKRGQNVTFRCDPISEHNRLYWYRQTLGQGPEFLTYFQNEAQLEKSRLLSDRFSAERPKGSFSTLEIQRTEQGDSAMYLCASSSNHRTQETQYFGPGTRLLVL.

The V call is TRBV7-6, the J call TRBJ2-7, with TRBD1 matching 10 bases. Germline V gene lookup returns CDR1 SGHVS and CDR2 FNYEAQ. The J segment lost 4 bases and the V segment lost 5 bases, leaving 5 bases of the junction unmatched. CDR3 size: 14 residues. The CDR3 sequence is CASSRGTGVYEQYF. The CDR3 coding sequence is TGTGCCAGCAGCCGCGGGACAGGGGTTTACGAGCAGTACTTC.

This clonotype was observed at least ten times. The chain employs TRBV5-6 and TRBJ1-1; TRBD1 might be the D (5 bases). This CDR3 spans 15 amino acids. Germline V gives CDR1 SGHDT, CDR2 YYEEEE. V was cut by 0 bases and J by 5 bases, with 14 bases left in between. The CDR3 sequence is CASSLVRGQWTEAFF. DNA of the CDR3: TGTGCCAGCAGCTTGGTAAGGGGCCAATGGACTGAAGCTTTCTTT.

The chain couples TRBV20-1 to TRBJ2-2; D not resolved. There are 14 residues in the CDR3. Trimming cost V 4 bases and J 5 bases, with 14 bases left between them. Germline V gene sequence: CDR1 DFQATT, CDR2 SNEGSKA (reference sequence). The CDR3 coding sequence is TGCAGTGCTAACGGGTTCCAAGGGACCGGGGAGCTGTTTTTT. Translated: CSANGFQGTGELFF.

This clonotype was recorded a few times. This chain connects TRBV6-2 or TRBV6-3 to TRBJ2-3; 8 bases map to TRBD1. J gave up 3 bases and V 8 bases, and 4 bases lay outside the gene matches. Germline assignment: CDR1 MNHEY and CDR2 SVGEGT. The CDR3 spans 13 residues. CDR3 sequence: CASANRGTDTQYF. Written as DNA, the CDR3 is TGTGCCAGCGCAAACAGGGGGACAGATACGCAGTATTTT.

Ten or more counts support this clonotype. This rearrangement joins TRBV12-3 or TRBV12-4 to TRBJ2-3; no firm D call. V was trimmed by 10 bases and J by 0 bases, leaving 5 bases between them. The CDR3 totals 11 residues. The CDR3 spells CATLSTDTQYF. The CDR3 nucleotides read TGTGCCACCTTAAGCACAGATACGCAGTATTTT.

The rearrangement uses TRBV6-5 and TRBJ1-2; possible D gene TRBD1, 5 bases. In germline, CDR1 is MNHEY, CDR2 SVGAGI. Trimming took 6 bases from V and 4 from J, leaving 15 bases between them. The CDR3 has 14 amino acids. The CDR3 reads CASRSQGTVYGYTF. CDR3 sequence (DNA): TGTGCCAGCAGGTCCCAGGGTACTGTCTATGGCTACACCTTC.

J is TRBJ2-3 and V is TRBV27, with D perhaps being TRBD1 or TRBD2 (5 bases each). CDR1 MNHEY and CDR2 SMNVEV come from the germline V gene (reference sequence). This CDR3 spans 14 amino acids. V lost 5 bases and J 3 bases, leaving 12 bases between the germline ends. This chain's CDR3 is CASSLAGQTDTQYF. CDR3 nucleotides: TGTGCCAGCAGTCTAGCAGGGCAGACAGATACGCAGTATTTT.

This CDR3 is CASSVGPVDNEQFF. Written as DNA, the CDR3 is TGTGCCAGCAGCGTAGGGCCAGTGGACAATGAGCAGTTCTTC. The genes are TRBV9 and TRBJ2-1, with no clear D. Deletions cut 0 bases from V and 5 bases from J, with 9 bases between. The germline gives CDR1 SGDLS, CDR2 YYNGEE. The CDR3 spans 14 residues.

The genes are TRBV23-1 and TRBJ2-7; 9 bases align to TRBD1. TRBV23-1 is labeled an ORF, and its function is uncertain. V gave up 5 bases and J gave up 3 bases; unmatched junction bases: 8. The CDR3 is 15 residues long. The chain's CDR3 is CASSGTGTGIYEQYF. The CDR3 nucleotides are TGCGCCAGCAGTGGGACCGGGACAGGGATCTACGAGCAGTACTTC.

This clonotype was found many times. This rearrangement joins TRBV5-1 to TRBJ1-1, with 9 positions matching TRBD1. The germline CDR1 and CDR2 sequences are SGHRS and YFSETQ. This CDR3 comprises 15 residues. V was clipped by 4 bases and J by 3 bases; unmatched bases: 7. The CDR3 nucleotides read TGCGCCAGCAGCATCGGGACAGGGATCGACACTGAAGCTTTCTTT. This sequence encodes CASSIGTGIDTEAFF.

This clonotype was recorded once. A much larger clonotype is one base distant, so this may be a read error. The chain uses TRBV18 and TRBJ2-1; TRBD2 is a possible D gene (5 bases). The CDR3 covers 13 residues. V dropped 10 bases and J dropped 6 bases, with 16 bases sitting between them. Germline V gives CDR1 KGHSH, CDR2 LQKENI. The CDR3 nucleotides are TGTGCCACTACAGACTCCCGGGGCAATGAGCAGTTCTTC. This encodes CATTDSRGNEQFF. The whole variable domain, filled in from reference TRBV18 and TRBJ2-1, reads NAGVMQNPRHLVRRRGQEARLRCSPMKGHSHVYWYRQLPEEGLKFMVYLQKENIIDESGMPKERFSAEFPKEGPSILRIQQVVRGDSAAYFCATTDSRGNEQFFGPGTRLTVL.

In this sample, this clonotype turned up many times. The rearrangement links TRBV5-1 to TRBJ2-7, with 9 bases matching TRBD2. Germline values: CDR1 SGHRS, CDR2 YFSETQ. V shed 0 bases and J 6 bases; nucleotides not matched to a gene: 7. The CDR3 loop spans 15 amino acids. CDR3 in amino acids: CASSLGSGLASEQYF. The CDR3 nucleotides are TGCGCCAGCAGCTTGGGGTCGGGACTAGCTTCCGAGCAGTACTTC.